A single T cell receptor (beta chain) is shown here with its context. The data were taken from a study of blood T cell repertoires in COVID-19. Looking at the study overall: Both acute and convalescent COVID-19 samples were obtained from the United States, Italy and Spain.

As processed by the authors: Amplification of reference gene primers provided the estimated nucleated cell counts. Method: immunoSEQ multiplex PCR; TCRdb's copy keeps in-frame clones and lacks some. For V, J and clone size, that table is used; D and trimming come from the DNA. This sample has some 380,000 clones, with roughly four fifths found just once. V dropped 3 bases and J dropped 3; count of bases not matched to a gene: 7. The CDR3 covers 16 residues. Germline lookup yields CDR1 ENHRY and CDR2 SYGVKD. The TCR was taken from a human donor with acute or convalescent COVID-19. The donor label of this sample is uncertain. The chain couples TRBV10-3 to TRBJ2-5; 10 bases agree with TRBD1. The specimen sequenced was peripheral blood. The DNA of the CDR3 is TGTGCCATCAGTGATCGAGCCGGGACAGGGGAAGAGACCCAGTACTTC. Residues: CAISDRAGTGEETQYF.